The present entry profiles one T cell receptor (beta chain) with its context. The data were obtained in a study of blood T cell repertoires in COVID-19. Study at large: T cells, B-cell-depleted T cells, or PBMCs supplied cDNA or gDNA.

Profiled with immunoSEQ multiplex PCR; TCRdb holds only in-frame clones, not every one. The repertoire holds just over 300,000 clones, with approximately 90% as singletons. The V gene's germline CDR1 is LNHNV and CDR2 YYDKDF (reference sequence). V shed 1 base and J shed 4 bases, with 5 bases lying between them. The CDR3 covers 13 residues. The J gene is TRBJ2-1, the V gene TRBV15; no reliable D call. The sequence was collected from a woman aged 40 to 50 who had recovered from COVID-19. Source material: PBMCs or T cells enriched from blood (not recorded which). This chain's CDR3 is CATSRAVYNEQFF. As DNA, the CDR3 is TGTGCCACCAGCAGAGCTGTTTACAATGAGCAGTTCTTC.